This entry describes one T cell receptor (beta chain). Its specificity is not known. This sample is part of a study of T cell responses to AZD1222 COVID-19 vaccine. Study results and caveats: Regions left unmutated in variants are reportedly the target of nearly half of spike-specific TCRs. Seropositive status at baseline applied to only a handful of AZD1222 recipients. Spike-specific TCR breadth and depth both grew after two AZD1222 doses. Distributed over spike, vaccine-associated CD4 TCRs predominated at 160-218 and 743-854.

Only in-frame clones appear in the TCRdb table, and some are missing; sequencing was by immunoSEQ multiplex PCR. The profile covers about 74,000 clones, with 86% appearing a single time and 2.5% taken by the ten largest. Germline CDR1 SNHLY, CDR2 FYNNEI. The CDR3 spans 14 residues. Trimming cost V 7 bases and J 5 bases, with 17 bases left between them. The sequence was collected from an adult in good health. The chain links TRBV2 to TRBJ2-5; tentatively, D is TRBD1 (5 bases). The sample here was peripheral blood, taken on day 0 of AZD1222 vaccination. CDR3: CASNQDQGRETQYF. The CDR3 DNA follows: TGTGCCAGCAACCAGGACCAGGGTCGGGAGACCCAGTACTTC.